This TCR beta chain was recorded in a study of blood T cell repertoires in COVID-19 (dated by TCRdb to about 2020). Looking at the study overall: The collaborator samples originated in the United States, Italy and Spain and spanned the acute and convalescent phases of COVID-19. The prospective study material was composed of cDNA or gDNA derived from T cells, B-cell-depleted T cells, or PBMCs. The sample metadata nearly always contained a de-identified subject ID, COVID-19 status, age in years and sex. The repertoires were released in a freely available public database meant as a resource for research on the immune response to SARS-CoV-2. Where available, HLA class I and class II types were obtained from metadata supplied by the sample provider rather than from assay-based typing. Samples came from the ongoing ImmuneRACE study (first 160 participants) plus 1,254 subjects from 6 global collaborators. The dataset comprised deeply sampled blood TCRbeta repertoires from subjects exposed to, actively infected with, or recovered from COVID-19.

Whole blood was collected in K2EDTA tubes by collaborating institutions according to the institutions' own protocols. For TCRbeta analysis, collaborators shipped samples in one of three forms: frozen whole blood, isolated PBMCs, or DNA extracted from either of those sample types. Germline trimming: 4 bases from V, 7 bases from J; junction bases outside gene matches: 3. Inclusive of the bounding cysteine and phenylalanine, the CDR3 is 13 residues long. The retained sequence is limited to the CDR3, 39 bases, with the frame set at the first base. CDR1 is given as LNHDA and CDR2 as SQIVND, both from the germline V gene (reference sequence). TCRbeta CDR3 regions were amplified from genomic DNA by means of the immunoSEQ Assay, a bias-controlled multiplex PCR. Processing in the source paper ran as follows. The number of nucleated cells in each sample was estimated from the amplification of reference gene primers within the assay. To quantify the absolute abundance of each unique TCRbeta CDR3 rearrangement, sequence reads were collapsed and filtered. For each sample, productive Simpson clonality was calculated as the square root of Simpson's diversity index over productive rearrangements. TCRdb mirrors the immuneACCESS table, restricted to in-frame sequences. Some clones are absent from its copies; in checked studies, under half trace to an unresolved V gene, and the reason for the others is unknown. The D gene and trimming were derived from the DNA, and the V and J assignments and clone size from that table. For this sample there are 100,000 to 110,000 clones; 85% to 90% appear just once. The top ten constitute about 4.6% of the sample.

The research as a whole found: How much clinical and demographic metadata was included differed by source and by participant, and the metadata was provided uncurated.

Comment on this clone: Its antigen is currently not known. Base qualities are not at hand, and no much larger clone is one base apart.

The sequence is built from TRBV19 and TRBJ2-1, with 8 junctional bases fitting TRBD2. The sequenced sample consisted of peripheral blood. The sequence was collected from a human donor in a cohort sampled during active COVID-19. The CDR3 here reads CASSSGRTNEQFF. The DNA sequence is as follows: TGTGCCAGTAGTAGCGGGAGGACAAATGAGCAGTTCTTC.